Listed below are T cell receptor beta chains from one sample, sequenced in a study of long-term antiretroviral therapy in people with HIV. Profiled with immunoSEQ multiplex PCR; TCRdb holds only in-frame clones, not every one. The repertoire holds over 15,000 clones, about 80% seen once, with around 15% in the top ten. Sequencing was performed on unsorted PBMCs, taken 1.5 years before starting antiretroviral therapy. The receptors originated from a woman aged 50 to 60 with HIV. Both conserved end residues are trimmed from each CDR3. Expanded clones get a size class; other rows say once, few or many, or leave the size out.

size: once; J: TRBJ2-2; V: TRBV18; length: 14; CDR3: ASSPRRGGTTGELF
size: few; J: TRBJ1-6; V: TRBV19; length: 12; CDR3: ASSPRGLGSPLH
size: few; J: TRBJ1-6; V: TRBV5-6; length: 10; CDR3: ASSLGSSPLH
size: few; J: TRBJ2-1; V: TRBV2; length: 12; CDR3: ASRETPDHFEQF
size: .; J: TRBJ2-3; V: TRBV4-1; length: 12; CDR3: ATKMDRGADTQY
size: .; J: TRBJ2-3; V: TRBV14; length: 13; CDR3: ASSQDGAGFDTQY
size: .; J: TRBJ1-1; V: TRBV6-6; length: 11; CDR3: ASSVQENTEAF
size: .; J: TRBJ2-2; V: TRBV5-5; length: 13; CDR3: ASSPRTGRTGELF
size: .; J: TRBJ2-3; V: TRBV9; length: 14; CDR3: ASSVGLGGGQDTQY
size: .; J: TRBJ1-6; V: TRBV5-1; length: 14; CDR3: ASSLASLQVASPLH
size: once; J: TRBJ2-2; V: TRBV6-1; length: 13; CDR3: ASSPEGGNTGELF
size: .; J: TRBJ1-1; V: TRBV19; length: 14; CDR3: ASSSPPASMNTEAF
size: .; J: TRBJ2-2; V: TRBV6-6; length: 11; CDR3: ATWTENTGELF
size: .; J: TRBJ1-2; V: TRBV27; length: 13; CDR3: ASSTTGGDIYGYT
size: .; J: TRBJ2-3; V: TRBV5-1; length: 17; CDR3: ASSLDPPLAGGSTDTQY